This TCR beta chain appears in the sequencing data of a study of identical twins. Whole-study findings and limits: For cord blood, abundant beta clonotypes had fewer insertions, unlike memory repertoires, which showed none. The degree of excess twin sharing was weaker in beta out-of-frame sequences.

TCRdb processed the 5' RACE reads anew with MiXCR; each CDR3 protein has one entry. This table has fewer than 900,000 distinct CDR3 sequences, 15% to 20% appearing once. On this clonotype: Its specificity is not known.

This CDR3 contains 13 residues. Trimming shortened V by 8 bases and J by 1 base, and 11 bases separated the two germline ends. Germline CDR1 ENHRY, CDR2 SYGVKD. All donors were healthy, and all were Caucasian. These data were also filed under a second study, of T cells expressing NK-cell markers. That paper adds: Seven of the eight sequenced donors were HCMV-seropositive; one was seronegative.

Sequenced input: PBMCs. This receptor was taken from a woman under 30 in good health. This rearrangement joins TRBV10-3 to TRBJ2-5, with D possibly TRBD2 on 7 matching bases. The DNA of the CDR3 is TGTGCCATCCGGGGGGCCCCCCAAGAGACCCAGTACTTC. Protein product: CAIRGAPQETQYF.